These 2 T cell receptor beta chains originate from one sample sequenced in a study of T cell responses to AZD1222 COVID-19 vaccine. The method was immunoSEQ multiplex PCR; TCRdb's version includes in-frame clones alone and lacks a portion of them. The profile shows 180,000 or so clones, about 92% of them singletons. The sample consisted of peripheral blood, taken 28 days after the second AZD1222 dose. The receptors come from an adult who received the AZD1222 COVID-19 vaccine.

This sequence joins TRBV7-2 and TRBJ1-2; perhaps TRBD1 as D (5 bases). Trimming took 1 base from V and 8 from J, leaving 11 bases between them. Germline CDR1 SGHTA, CDR2 FQGNSA. The CDR3 length is 13 residues. The CDR3 region has the DNA TGTGCCAGCAGCTTAGACGGGACGGGGGGCTACACCTTC. It encodes CASSLDGTGGYTF.

The genes are TRBV18 and TRBJ1-5; the D gene is possibly TRBD1 (6 bases). Looked up from germline, CDR1 is KGHSH and CDR2 is LQKENI. The CDR3 spans 15 residues. Trimming pared 5 bases from V and 0 bases from J, leaving 11 bases between. This chain's CDR3 is CASSSDSFSNQPQHF. The CDR3, as DNA: TGTGCCAGCTCATCGGACAGTTTTAGCAATCAGCCCCAGCATTTT.